The sequence of this T cell receptor beta chain was determined in a study of early T cells in non-severe SARS-CoV-2 infection. The overall study: Sequencing targeted bulk RNA from unsorted whole blood, leaving chains unpaired.

In its sample, this clonotype is medium-sized. TCRdb passed the 5' RACE reads through MiXCR, listing each CDR3 protein once. The sample lists about 10,000 distinct CDR3 sequences, 4.8% occurring once. Looked up from germline, CDR1 is SEHNR and CDR2 is FQNEAQ (reference sequence). Trimming removed 0 bases at V and 0 bases at J, with 3 bases between. The CDR3 loop spans 14 amino acids. Material: whole blood. The source of this sequence is an adult who was a healthcare worker with PCR-confirmed SARS-CoV-2 infection or an uninfected control (not recorded which). The chain carries TRBV7-9 and TRBJ2-4; D unresolved. The DNA of the CDR3 is TGTGCCAGCAGCTTAGCAGAAGCCAAAAACATTCAGTACTTC. Amino acids: CASSLAEAKNIQYF.